Given below is one TCR beta chain in context. Its antigen target is currently unknown. One base away there is no much larger clone; base qualities are not given. The data are from a study of blood T cell repertoires in COVID-19 (dated by TCRdb to about 2020). Broadly, across the study: The collaborator samples originated in the United States, Italy and Spain and spanned the acute and convalescent phases of COVID-19. The material from the prospective study consisted of cDNA or gDNA derived from T cells, B-cell-depleted T cells, or PBMCs. Subjects who had been exposed to COVID-19, were actively infected with it, or had recovered from it provided the deeply sampled blood TCRbeta repertoires that made up the dataset. A freely available public database, intended as a resource for researchers studying the immune response to SARS-CoV-2, is where the repertoires were released. Samples came from the ongoing ImmuneRACE study (first 160 participants) plus 1,254 subjects from 6 global collaborators. The sample metadata nearly always contained a de-identified subject ID, COVID-19 status, age in years and sex. Where available, HLA class I and class II types were taken from metadata supplied by the sample provider and were not determined by assay-based typing.

Each collaborating institution followed its own protocols to collect whole blood in K2EDTA tubes. For TCRbeta analysis, collaborators shipped samples in one of three forms: frozen whole blood, isolated PBMCs, or DNA extracted from either of those sample types. General study outcomes and caveats: The quantity of clinical and demographic metadata differed by source and by participant and was supplied without curation.

Here V drops 8 bases and J drops 2 bases, and the junction holds 11 bases not matched to any gene. CDR1 and CDR2 are drawn from the germline V gene (reference sequence): GTSNPN, SVGIG. The CDR3 covers 14 residues, taking in both the cysteine and the phenylalanine. The CDR3 DNA has 42 bases and is translated from base 1. TCRbeta CDR3 regions were amplified from genomic DNA using the immunoSEQ Assay, a bias-controlled multiplex PCR. The study's processing was this. The number of nucleated cells in each sample was estimated by amplification of reference gene primers within the assay. To quantify the absolute abundance of each unique TCRbeta CDR3 rearrangement, sequence reads were collapsed and filtered. For each sample, productive Simpson clonality was calculated as the square root of Simpson's diversity index across productive rearrangements. TCRdb re-hosts the immuneACCESS table, in-frame sequences only. Its copies lack some clones; in the studies checked, an unresolved V gene accounts for under half of them, and the cause for the rest is not known. The V and J calls and the clone size are those of that table, but D and trimming were determined from the DNA. The sample records about 230,000 clones, around 81% of which are singletons. The ten largest account for less than 5.5% of the sample.

The chain uses TRBV30 and TRBJ2-7; TRBD1 fits 8 bases in the junction. The sample comprised peripheral blood. The receptor was isolated from a man between 50 and 59 years old with active or convalescent COVID-19. At the DNA level, the sequence is TGTGCCAGCAGCACACAGGGGGGACCCTACGAGCAGTACTTC. Translated, it reads CASSTQGGPYEQYF.